This passage covers 18 T cell receptor beta chains from one sample sequenced in a study of molecular identifiers for immune sequencing clone quantification. TCRdb analysed the PCR reads with MiXCR anew, one entry per CDR3 protein. The sample holds under 350,000 distinct CDR3 sequences, 24% seen once. The source material was naive CD8+ T cells from blood, with Jurkat cell RNA spiked in. Stated subset: FACS-sorted CD8+CD4-CCR7+CD45RA+ naive T cells. The origin of the receptors is a human donor in good health. Some libraries in this study had Jurkat cell RNA spiked in.

This clonotype was found many times. V is TRBV12-3 or TRBV12-4 and J is TRBJ2-1; the D gene is possibly TRBD2 (7 bases). Trimming took 8 bases from V and 9 from J, leaving 17 bases between them. The CDR3 extends over 13 amino acids. CDR3 nucleotide sequence: TGTGCCAGCCTAGAGGGGGGGGATAGTGAGCAGTTCTTC. Residues: CASLEGGDSEQFF.

Turning to this clonotype: This sequence may be a read error, since a much larger clone differs from it by one base. V is TRBV7-2 and J is TRBJ2-1; D remains unclear. Germline CDR1 and CDR2: SGHTA and FQGNSA. This CDR3 spans 13 amino acids. This chain's CDR3 is CASSLGLTNGQFF. CDR3 in DNA: TGTGCCAGCAGCTTAGGGCTGACCAATGGGCAGTTCTTC.

A word on this clonotype: Given a much more abundant clone one base away, this may be a read error. The V gene is TRBV9, the J gene TRBJ2-7; D gene unclear. Germline lookup yields CDR1 SGDLS and CDR2 YYNGEE. The CDR3 is 13 amino acids. The V end lost 4 bases, the J end lost 5 bases, and 13 bases lay between the germline ends. CDR3 loop: CASSPHSVNEQYF. CDR3 nucleotide sequence: TGTGCCAGCAGCCCCCATAGTGTGAACGAGCAGTACTTC.

This clonotype was detected only a few times. One junction end does not reproduce the germline sequence, and a read error may be involved. The rearrangement links TRBV4-1 to TRBJ2-3, with 9 nucleotides matching TRBD1. This CDR3 has 15 amino acids. The germline CDR1 and CDR2 sequences are MGHRA and YSYEKL. CDR3 protein: CASGQSTGGQDTQYF. The CDR3, as DNA: TGCGCCAGCGGCCAATCTACAGGGGGCCAGGATACGCAGTATTTT.

Worth noting for this clonotype: The CDR3 does not close with the conserved phenylalanine or tryptophan, likely indicating a read error. The DNA is omitted, as the CDR3 cannot be located on it reliably, and the CDR3 follows TCRdb's listing. CDR3 amino acids: CATGQNYGCTL. V gene TRBV27 combines with J gene TRBJ1-2; the DNA was not used to check the table's D call, TRBD1. Germline values: CDR1 MNHEY, CDR2 SMNVEV (reference sequence). The CDR3 totals 11 residues, both ends included.

The CDR3 here is CASSSERGTGTPARYF. The CDR3 bases are TGTGCCAGCAGCTCCGAACGCGGGACAGGGACTCCTGCCCGGTACTTC. The J gene is TRBJ2-5, the V gene TRBV5-6; TRBD1 agrees at 9 bases. V lost 3 bases, J lost 13 bases, and 19 bases stayed unmatched. Per the germline V gene, CDR1 is SGHDT and CDR2 is YYEEEE. CDR3 size: 16 residues.

As concerns this clonotype: A much larger clone lies a single base off, so this may be a read error. The rearrangement links TRBV12-3 or TRBV12-4 to TRBJ2-7; D remains ambiguous. The CDR3 covers 12 residues. The CDR3 coding sequence is TGTGCCAGCGGTTTTTGGAAAGGGGAGCAGTACTTC. Amino acids: CASGFWKGEQYF.

This clonotype showed up just a few times. The chain has TRBV30 and TRBJ2-7, with 9 nucleotides matching TRBD1. Germline V CDR1 and CDR2: GTSNPN, SVGIG (reference sequence). The CDR3 has 13 amino acids. The junction had 3 bases not matched to a gene; V was cut back by 5 bases and J by 1 base. CDR3 in amino acids: CAWEGQGSYEQYF. CDR3 bases: TGTGCCTGGGAGGGACAGGGATCCTACGAGCAGTACTTC.

The V gene is TRBV20-1, the J gene TRBJ2-2, with TRBD1 as a possible D gene (6 bases). CDR1 and CDR2 (germline): DFQATT, SNEGSKA (reference sequence). The CDR3 loop spans 14 amino acids. V was clipped by 4 bases and J by 3 bases, with 12 bases between them. DNA for the CDR3: TGCAGTGCTATCAGGGGACCTTACACCGGGGAGCTGTTTTTT. Translated, it gives CSAIRGPYTGELFF.

In the case of this clonotype: No conserved phenylalanine or tryptophan ends this CDR3, so it is likely a read error. The genes are TRBV27 and TRBJ2-3; the D gene is possibly TRBD2 (6 bases). Trimming took off 7 bases at V and 3 bases at J, with 17 bases between the two ends. Germline V gene sequence: CDR1 MNHEY, CDR2 SMNVEV (reference sequence). CDR3 length equals 15 residues. Here the CDR3 reads CASTTRGGVTDTQYL. As DNA, the CDR3 is TGTGCCAGCACCACTAGGGGAGGTGTTACAGATACGCAGTATCTT.

This clonotype has ten or more counts. The chain links TRBV4-1 to TRBJ1-1; D possibly corresponds to TRBD1 (6 bases). CDR1 and CDR2 from the germline V gene are MGHRA and YSYEKL. V dropped 0 bases and J dropped 4 bases, with 9 bases sitting between them. This CDR3 is built from 14 residues. CDR3 amino acids: CASSQDDRPTEAFF. CDR3 nucleotide sequence: TGCGCCAGCAGCCAAGACGACAGGCCCACTGAAGCTTTCTTT.

This clonotype was recorded many times. The chain joins TRBV2 to TRBJ2-3; D is unclear. Germline V gene lookup returns CDR1 SNHLY and CDR2 FYNNEI. Deletions cut 4 bases from V and 0 bases from J, with 5 bases between. The CDR3 is 13 residues long. The CDR3 spells CASSVSSTDTQYF. The DNA for the CDR3 is TGTGCCAGCAGTGTTAGCAGCACAGATACGCAGTATTTT.

This clonotype was recorded many times. The junction differs from germline at one of its ends, possibly a read error. This rearrangement joins TRBV3-1 to TRBJ2-3, with D perhaps given as TRBD1 or TRBD2 (7 bases each). Germline V gene sequence: CDR1 LGHDT, CDR2 YNNKEL (reference sequence). The CDR3 length is 16 residues. The chain's CDR3 is CASSQDRAGGTDTQYF. The CDR3 DNA reads TGCGCCAGCAGCCAAGACAGGGCCGGGGGGACAGATACGCAGTATTTT.

This clonotype has at least ten counts. The rearrangement uses TRBV28 and TRBJ2-7; 10 bases are shared with TRBD2. CDR3 size: 14 residues. The J segment lost 2 bases and the V segment lost 6 bases, leaving 4 bases of the junction unmatched. Germline V gene lookup returns CDR1 MDHEN and CDR2 SYDVKM. CDR3 region: CASRPGTSAYEQYF. CDR3 DNA: TGTGCCAGCAGACCCGGGACTAGCGCCTACGAGCAGTACTTC.

This clonotype was picked up a small number of times. The gene calls are TRBV19 and TRBJ2-2; no firm D call. The CDR3 has 16 residues. Trimming shortened V by 4 bases and J by 0 bases, and 12 bases separated the two germline ends. Germline V gene lookup returns CDR1 LNHDA and CDR2 SQIVND (reference sequence). DNA for the CDR3: TGTGCCAGTAGTACGACCTCCTCCTCGAACACCGGGGAGCTGTTTTTT. Its protein is CASSTTSSSNTGELFF.

V is TRBV19 and J is TRBJ2-7; D gene unclear. V dropped 4 bases and J dropped 0 bases, with 10 bases sitting between them. There are 14 residues in the CDR3. Germline CDR1 and CDR2: LNHDA and SQIVND (reference sequence). CDR3 amino acids: CASSTDIYSYEQYF. CDR3 nucleotide sequence: TGTGCCAGTAGTACTGACATTTACTCCTACGAGCAGTACTTC.

The rearrangement links TRBV24-1 to TRBJ2-6; a weak D match, TRBD1 (6 bases). The V gene's germline CDR1 is KGHDR and CDR2 SFDVKD. Trimming shortened V by 5 bases and J by 2 bases, and 6 bases separated the two germline ends. The CDR3 loop spans 14 amino acids. The CDR3 DNA reads as TGTGCCACCAGTGCAGGGGCTGGGGCCAACGTCCTGACTTTC. This translates into CATSAGAGANVLTF.

This clonotype was observed a few times. The chain couples TRBV4-3 to TRBJ1-2; the D is unclear. Germline V CDR1 and CDR2: LGHNA, YSLEER. This CDR3 is 16 amino acids long. Trimming pared 0 bases from V and 4 bases from J, leaving 15 bases between. The chain's CDR3 is CASSQEKRPSGYGYTF. The CDR3 coding sequence is TGCGCCAGCAGCCAAGAGAAACGGCCCAGTGGCTATGGCTACACCTTC.